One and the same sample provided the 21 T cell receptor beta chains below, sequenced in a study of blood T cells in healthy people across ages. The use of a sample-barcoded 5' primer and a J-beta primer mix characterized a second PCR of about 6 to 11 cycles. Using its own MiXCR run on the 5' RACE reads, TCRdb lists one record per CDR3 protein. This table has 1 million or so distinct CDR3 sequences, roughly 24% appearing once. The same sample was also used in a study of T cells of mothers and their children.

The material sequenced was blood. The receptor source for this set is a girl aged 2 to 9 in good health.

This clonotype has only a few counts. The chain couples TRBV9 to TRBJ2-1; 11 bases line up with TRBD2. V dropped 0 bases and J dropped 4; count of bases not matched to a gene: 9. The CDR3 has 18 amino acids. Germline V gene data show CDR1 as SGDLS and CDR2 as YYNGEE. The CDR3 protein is CASSVEASGGRKYNEQFF. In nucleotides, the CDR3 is TGTGCCAGCAGCGTAGAGGCTAGCGGGGGGAGAAAATACAATGAGCAGTTCTTC.

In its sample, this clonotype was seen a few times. The CDR3 nucleotides read TGTGCCAGCAGCCCGCGGCGGAACACAGATACGCAGTATTTT. Amino acid sequence: CASSPRRNTDTQYF. The chain couples TRBV7-2 to TRBJ2-3, with no clear D. CDR3 length: 14 amino acids. V lost 5 bases, J lost 2 bases, and 11 bases lay in between. The germline CDR1 and CDR2 sequences are SGHTA and FQGNSA.

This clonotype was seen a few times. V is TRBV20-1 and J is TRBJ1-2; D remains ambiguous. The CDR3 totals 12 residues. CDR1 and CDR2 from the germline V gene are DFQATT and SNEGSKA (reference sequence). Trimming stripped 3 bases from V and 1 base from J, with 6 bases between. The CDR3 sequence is CSARESNYGYTF. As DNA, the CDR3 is TGCAGTGCTAGGGAGAGTAACTATGGCTACACCTTC.

The CDR3 bases are TGCAGTGCTAGAGATCTTAGAGGTTCGGGAGGTGGAGAGACCCAGTACTTC. Its protein is CSARDLRGSGGGETQYF. The rearrangement links TRBV20-1 to TRBJ2-5; 7 bases agree with TRBD2. With V trimmed by 0 bases and J by 4 bases, 14 bases remained unmatched. The CDR3 has 17 amino acids. Germline V gives CDR1 DFQATT, CDR2 SNEGSKA (reference sequence).

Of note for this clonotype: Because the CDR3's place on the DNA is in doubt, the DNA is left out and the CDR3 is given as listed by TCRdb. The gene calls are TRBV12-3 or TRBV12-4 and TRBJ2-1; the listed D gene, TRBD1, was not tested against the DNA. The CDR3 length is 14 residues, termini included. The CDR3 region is CASSTSTEYNEQFF.

The CDR3 protein is CASTLEMHTEAFF. DNA for the CDR3: TGTGCCAGCACTTTGGAGATGCACACTGAAGCTTTCTTT. The chain joins TRBV6-2 or TRBV6-3 to TRBJ1-1, with no clear D. CDR1 and CDR2 (germline): MNHEY, SVGEGT. The CDR3 totals 13 residues. V was cut by 7 bases and J by 3 bases, with 12 bases left in between.

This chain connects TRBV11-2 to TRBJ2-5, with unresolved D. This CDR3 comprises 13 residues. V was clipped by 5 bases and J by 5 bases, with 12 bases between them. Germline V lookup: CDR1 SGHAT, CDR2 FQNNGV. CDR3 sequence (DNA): TGTGCCAGCAGCCCTCGGAATTGGGAGACCCAGTACTTC. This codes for CASSPRNWETQYF.

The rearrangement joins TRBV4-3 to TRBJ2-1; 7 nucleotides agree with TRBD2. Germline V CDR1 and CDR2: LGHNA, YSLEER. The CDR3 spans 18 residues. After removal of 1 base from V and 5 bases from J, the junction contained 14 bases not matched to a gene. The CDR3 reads CASSQGLTSELLHNEQFF. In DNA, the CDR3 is TGCGCCAGCAGCCAAGGGCTAACTAGCGAACTACTACACAATGAGCAGTTCTTC.

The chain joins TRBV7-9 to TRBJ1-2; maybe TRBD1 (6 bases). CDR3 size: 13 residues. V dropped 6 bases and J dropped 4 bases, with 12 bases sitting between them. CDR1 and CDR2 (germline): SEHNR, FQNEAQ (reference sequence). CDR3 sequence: CASRAGGAYGYTF. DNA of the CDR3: TGTGCCAGCAGGGCCGGGGGGGCCTATGGCTACACCTTC.

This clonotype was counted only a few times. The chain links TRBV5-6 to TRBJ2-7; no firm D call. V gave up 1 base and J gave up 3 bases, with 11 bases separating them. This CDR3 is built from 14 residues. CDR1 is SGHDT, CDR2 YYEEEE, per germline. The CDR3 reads CASSLYRGFYEQYF. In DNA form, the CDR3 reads TGTGCCAGCAGCTTGTACCGTGGCTTCTACGAGCAGTACTTC.

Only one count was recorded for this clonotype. The CDR3 sequence is CASSLTANEAFF. DNA of the CDR3: TGTGCCAGCAGTTTAACGGCGAATGAAGCTTTCTTT. The chain recombines TRBV12-3 or TRBV12-4 with TRBJ1-1; D uncertain. With 2 bases removed from V and 7 bases from J, the gap between germline ends came to 8 bases. This CDR3 has 12 residues.

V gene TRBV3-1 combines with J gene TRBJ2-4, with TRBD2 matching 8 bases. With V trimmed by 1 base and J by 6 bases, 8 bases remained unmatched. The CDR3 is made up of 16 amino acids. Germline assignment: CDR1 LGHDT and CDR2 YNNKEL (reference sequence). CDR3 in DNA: TGTGCCAGCAGCCAAGCGGCTAGCGGGCCTTTAAACATTCAGTACTTC. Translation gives CASSQAASGPLNIQYF.

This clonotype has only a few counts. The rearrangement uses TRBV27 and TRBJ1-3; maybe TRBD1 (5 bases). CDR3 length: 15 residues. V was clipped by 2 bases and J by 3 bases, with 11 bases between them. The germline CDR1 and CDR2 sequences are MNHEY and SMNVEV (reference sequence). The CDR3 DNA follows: TGTGCCAGCAGTTTAGGGGGAGGCTTTGGAAACACCATATATTTT. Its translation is CASSLGGGFGNTIYF.

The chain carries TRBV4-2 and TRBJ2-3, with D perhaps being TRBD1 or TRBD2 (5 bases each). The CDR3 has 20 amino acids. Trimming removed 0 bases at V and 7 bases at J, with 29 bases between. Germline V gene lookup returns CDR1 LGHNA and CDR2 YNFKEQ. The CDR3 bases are TGTGCCAGCAGCCAAGATATCACCGAGGGGACGGTTTCTTGGGGTTATACGCAGTATTTT. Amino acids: CASSQDITEGTVSWGYTQYF.

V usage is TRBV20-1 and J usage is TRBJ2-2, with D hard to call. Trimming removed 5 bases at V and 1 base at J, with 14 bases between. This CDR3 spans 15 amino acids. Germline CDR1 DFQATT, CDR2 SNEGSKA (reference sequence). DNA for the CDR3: TGCAGTGCTCTCTGGGCCTCAAAGAACACCGGGGAGCTGTTTTTT. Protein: CSALWASKNTGELFF.

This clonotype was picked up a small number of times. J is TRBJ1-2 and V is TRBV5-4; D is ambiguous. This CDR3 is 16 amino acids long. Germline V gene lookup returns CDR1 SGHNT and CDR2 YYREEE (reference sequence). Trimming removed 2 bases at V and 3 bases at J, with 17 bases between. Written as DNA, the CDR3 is TGTGCCAGCAGCTTATGGTCAGATACGAATGACTATGGCTACACCTTC. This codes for CASSLWSDTNDYGYTF.

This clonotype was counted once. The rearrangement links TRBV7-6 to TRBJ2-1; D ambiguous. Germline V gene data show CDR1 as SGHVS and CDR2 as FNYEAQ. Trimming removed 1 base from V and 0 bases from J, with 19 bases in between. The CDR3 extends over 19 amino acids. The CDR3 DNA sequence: TGTGCCAGCAGCTTAGAACCAGGTGCGGCCAGCTACTCCTACAATGAGCAGTTCTTC. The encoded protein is CASSLEPGAASYSYNEQFF.

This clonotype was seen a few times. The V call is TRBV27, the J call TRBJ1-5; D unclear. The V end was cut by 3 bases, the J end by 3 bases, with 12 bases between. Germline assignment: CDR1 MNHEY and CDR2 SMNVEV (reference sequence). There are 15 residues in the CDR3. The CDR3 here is CASSLDQYPNQPQHF. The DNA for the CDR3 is TGTGCCAGCAGTTTGGACCAATATCCCAATCAGCCCCAGCATTTT.

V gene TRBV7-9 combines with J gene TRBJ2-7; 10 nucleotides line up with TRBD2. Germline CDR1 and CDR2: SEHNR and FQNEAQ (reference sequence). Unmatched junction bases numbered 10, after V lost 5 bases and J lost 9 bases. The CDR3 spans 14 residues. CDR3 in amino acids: CASSLAGTSDAQYF. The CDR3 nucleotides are TGTGCCAGCAGCCTGGCCGGGACTAGCGATGCGCAGTACTTC.

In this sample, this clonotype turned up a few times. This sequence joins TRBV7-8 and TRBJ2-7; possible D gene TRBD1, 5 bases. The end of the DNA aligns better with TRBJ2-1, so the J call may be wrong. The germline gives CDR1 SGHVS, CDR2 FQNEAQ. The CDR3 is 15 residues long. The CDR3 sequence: CASSLVGAANNEQFF. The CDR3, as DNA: TGTGCCAGCAGCTTAGTAGGGGCGGCGAACAATGAGCAGTTCTTC.

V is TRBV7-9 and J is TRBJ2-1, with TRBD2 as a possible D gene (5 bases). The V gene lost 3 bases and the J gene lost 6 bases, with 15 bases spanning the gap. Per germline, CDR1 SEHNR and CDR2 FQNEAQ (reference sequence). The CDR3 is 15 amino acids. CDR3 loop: CASSFSRREGNEQFF. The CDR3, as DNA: TGTGCCAGCAGCTTTTCTCGACGGGAAGGCAATGAGCAGTTCTTC.